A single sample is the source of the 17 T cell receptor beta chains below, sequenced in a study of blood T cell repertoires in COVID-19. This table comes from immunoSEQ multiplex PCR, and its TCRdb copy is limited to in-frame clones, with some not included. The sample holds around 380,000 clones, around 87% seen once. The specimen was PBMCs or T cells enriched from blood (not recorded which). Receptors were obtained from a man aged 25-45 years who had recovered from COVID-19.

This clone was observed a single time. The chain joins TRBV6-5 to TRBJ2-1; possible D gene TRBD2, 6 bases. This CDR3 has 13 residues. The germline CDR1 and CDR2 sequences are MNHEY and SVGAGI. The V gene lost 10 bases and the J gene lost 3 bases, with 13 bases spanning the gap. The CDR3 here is CATYGTFYNEQFF. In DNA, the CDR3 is TGTGCCACATATGGGACTTTCTACAATGAGCAGTTCTTC.

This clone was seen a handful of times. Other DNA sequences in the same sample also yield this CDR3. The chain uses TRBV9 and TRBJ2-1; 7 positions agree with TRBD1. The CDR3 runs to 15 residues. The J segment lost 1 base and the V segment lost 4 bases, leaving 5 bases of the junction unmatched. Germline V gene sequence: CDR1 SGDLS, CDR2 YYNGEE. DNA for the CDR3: TGTGCCAGCAGCCCCTCAGGGGGTTCCTACAATGAGCAGTTCTTC. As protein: CASSPSGGSYNEQFF.

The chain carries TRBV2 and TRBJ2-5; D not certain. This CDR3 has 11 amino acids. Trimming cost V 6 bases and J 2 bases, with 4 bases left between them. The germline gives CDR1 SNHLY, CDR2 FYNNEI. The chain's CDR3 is CASSIQETQYF. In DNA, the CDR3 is TGTGCCAGCAGCATTCAAGAGACCCAGTACTTC.

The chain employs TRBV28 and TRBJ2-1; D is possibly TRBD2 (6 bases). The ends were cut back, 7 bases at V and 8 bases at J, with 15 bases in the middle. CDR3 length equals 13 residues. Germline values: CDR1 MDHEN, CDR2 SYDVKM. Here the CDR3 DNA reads TGTGCCAGCAATCCCGGGGGTCGGGATGAGCAGTTCTTC. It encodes CASNPGGRDEQFF.

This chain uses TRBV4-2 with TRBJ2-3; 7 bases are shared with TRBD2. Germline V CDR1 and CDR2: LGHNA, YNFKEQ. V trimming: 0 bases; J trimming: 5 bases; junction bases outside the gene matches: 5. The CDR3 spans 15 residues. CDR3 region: CASSQDQAGLDTQYF. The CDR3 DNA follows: TGTGCCAGCAGCCAAGATCAAGCGGGACTAGATACGCAGTATTTT.

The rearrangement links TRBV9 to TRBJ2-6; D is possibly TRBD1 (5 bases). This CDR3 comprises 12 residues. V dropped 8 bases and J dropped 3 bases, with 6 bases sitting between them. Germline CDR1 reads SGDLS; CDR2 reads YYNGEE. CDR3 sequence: CASQGGANVLTF. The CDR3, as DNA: TGTGCCAGTCAGGGTGGGGCCAACGTCCTGACTTTC.

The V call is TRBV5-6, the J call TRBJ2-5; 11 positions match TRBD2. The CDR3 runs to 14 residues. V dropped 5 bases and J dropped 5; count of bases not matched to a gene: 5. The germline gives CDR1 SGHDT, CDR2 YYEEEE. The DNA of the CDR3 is TGTGCCAGCAGAAAACTAGCGGGGGAGGAGACCCAGTACTTC. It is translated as CASRKLAGEETQYF. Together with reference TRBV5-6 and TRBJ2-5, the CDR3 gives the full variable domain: DAGVTQSPTHLIKTRGQQVTLRCSPKSGHDTVSWYQQALGQGPQFIFQYYEEEERQRGNFPDRFSGHQFPNYSSELNVNALLLGDSALYLCASRKLAGEETQYFGPGTRLLVL.

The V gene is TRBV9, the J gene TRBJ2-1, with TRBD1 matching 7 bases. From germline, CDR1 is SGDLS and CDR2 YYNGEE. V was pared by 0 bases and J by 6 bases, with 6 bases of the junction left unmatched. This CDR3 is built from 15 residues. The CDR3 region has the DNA TGTGCCAGCAGCGTAGGACAGGGATTAGGCAATGAGCAGTTCTTC. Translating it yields CASSVGQGLGNEQFF.

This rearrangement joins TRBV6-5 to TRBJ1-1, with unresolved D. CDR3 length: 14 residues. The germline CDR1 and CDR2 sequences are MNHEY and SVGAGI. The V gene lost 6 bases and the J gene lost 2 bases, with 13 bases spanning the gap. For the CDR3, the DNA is TGTGCCAGCAGCCACCCGCCGGTCAACACTGAAGCTTTCTTT. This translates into CASSHPPVNTEAFF.

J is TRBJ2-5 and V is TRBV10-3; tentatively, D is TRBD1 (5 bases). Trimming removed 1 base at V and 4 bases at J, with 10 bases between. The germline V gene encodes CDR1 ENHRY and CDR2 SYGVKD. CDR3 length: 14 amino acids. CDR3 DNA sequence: TGTGCCATCAGTGAGTTCGGTAGGGGAGAGACCCAGTACTTC. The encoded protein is CAISEFGRGETQYF.

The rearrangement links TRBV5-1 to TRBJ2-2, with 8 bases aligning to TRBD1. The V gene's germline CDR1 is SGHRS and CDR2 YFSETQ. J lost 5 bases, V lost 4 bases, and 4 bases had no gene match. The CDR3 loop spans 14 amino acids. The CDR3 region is CASSRTGRTGELFF. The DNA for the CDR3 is TGCGCCAGCAGCCGGACAGGGCGGACCGGGGAGCTGTTTTTT. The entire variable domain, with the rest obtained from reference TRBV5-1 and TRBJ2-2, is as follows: KAGVTQTPRYLIKTRGQQVTLSCSPISGHRSVSWYQQTPGQGLQFLFEYFSETQRNKGNFPGRFSGRQFSNSRSEMNVSTLELGDSALYLCASSRTGRTGELFFGEGSRLTVL.

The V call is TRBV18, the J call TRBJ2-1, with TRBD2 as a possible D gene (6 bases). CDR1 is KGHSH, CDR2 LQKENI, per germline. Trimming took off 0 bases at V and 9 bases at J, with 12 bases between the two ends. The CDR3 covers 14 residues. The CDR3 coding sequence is TGTGCCAGCTCACCACCGCTACTAGCCGGTGAGCAGTTCTTC. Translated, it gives CASSPPLLAGEQFF.

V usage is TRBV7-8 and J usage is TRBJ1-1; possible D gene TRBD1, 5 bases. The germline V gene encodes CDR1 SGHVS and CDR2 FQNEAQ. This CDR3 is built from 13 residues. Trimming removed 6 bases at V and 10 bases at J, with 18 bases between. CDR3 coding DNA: TGTGCCAGCAGGGGGCTCGGGGACGGGGGAGCTTTCTTT. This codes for CASRGLGDGGAFF.

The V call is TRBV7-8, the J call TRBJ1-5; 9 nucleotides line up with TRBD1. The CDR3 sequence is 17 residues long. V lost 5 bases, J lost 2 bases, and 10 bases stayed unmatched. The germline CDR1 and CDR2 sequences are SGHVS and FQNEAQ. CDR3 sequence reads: CASSEQGATYGNQPQHF. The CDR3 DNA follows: TGTGCCAGCAGCGAACAGGGGGCTACCTATGGCAATCAGCCCCAGCATTTT.

CDR3 in DNA: TGTGCCAGCATGAACCGCCGCGATGGCTACACCTTC. It encodes CASMNRRDGYTF. This chain links TRBV25-1 with TRBJ1-2; unclear D gene. With 7 bases removed from V and 6 bases from J, the gap between germline ends came to 12 bases. This CDR3 has 12 amino acids. The germline V gene encodes CDR1 MGHDK and CDR2 SYGVNS.

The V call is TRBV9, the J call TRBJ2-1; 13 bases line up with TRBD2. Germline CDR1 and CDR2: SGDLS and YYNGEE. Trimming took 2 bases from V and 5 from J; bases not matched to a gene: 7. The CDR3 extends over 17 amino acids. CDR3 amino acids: CASSVGLAGAIDNEQFF. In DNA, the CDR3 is TGTGCCAGCAGCGTCGGACTAGCGGGGGCGATCGACAATGAGCAGTTCTTC.

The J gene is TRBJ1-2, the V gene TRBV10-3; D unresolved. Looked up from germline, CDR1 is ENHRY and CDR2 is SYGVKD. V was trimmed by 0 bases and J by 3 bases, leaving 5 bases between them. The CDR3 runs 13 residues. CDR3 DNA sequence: TGTGCCATCAGTGAGTCGATAGACTATGGCTACACCTTC. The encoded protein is CAISESIDYGYTF.